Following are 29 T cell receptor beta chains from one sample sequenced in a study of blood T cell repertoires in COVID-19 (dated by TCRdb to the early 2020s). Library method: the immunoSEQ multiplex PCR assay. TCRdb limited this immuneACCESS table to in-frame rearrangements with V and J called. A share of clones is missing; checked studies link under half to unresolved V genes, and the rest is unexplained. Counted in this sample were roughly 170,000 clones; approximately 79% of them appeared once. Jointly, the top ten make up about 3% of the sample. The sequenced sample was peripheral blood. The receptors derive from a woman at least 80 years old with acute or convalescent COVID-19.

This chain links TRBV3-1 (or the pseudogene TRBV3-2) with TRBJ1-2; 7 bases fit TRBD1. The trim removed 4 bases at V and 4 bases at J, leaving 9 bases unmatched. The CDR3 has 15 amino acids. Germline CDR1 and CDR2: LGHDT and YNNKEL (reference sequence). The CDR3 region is CASSLLDREGYGYTF. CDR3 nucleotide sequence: TGTGCCAGCAGCCTACTCGACAGGGAAGGCTATGGCTACACCTTC.

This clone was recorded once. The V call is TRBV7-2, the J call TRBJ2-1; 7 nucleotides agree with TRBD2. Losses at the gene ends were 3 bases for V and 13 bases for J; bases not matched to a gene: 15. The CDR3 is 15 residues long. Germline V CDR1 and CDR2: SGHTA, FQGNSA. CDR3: CASSFWGGSDQPQFF. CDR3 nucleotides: TGTGCCAGCAGCTTTTGGGGCGGGAGCGACCAGCCCCAGTTCTTC.

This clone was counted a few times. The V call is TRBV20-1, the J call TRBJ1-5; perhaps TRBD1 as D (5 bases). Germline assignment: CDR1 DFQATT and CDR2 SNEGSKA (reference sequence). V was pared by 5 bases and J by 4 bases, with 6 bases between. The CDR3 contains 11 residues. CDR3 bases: TGCAGTGCTCAGGGTAATCAGCCCCAGCATTTT. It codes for CSAQGNQPQHF.

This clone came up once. The CDR3 DNA reads TGTGCCAGCAGCCTACAGGGGATAGAGGAGACCCAGTACTTC. It encodes CASSLQGIEETQYF. The V gene is TRBV7-9, the J gene TRBJ2-5, with 7 bases fitting TRBD1. This CDR3 comprises 14 residues. V dropped 5 bases and J dropped 5; count of bases not matched to a gene: 8. CDR1 and CDR2 (germline): SEHNR, FQNEAQ (reference sequence).

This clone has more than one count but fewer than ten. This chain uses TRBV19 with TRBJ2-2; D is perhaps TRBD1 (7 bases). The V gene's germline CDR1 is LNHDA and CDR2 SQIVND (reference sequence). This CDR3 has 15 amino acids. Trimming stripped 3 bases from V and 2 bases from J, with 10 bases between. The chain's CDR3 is CASSIQGGNTGELFF. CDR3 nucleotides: TGTGCCAGTAGTATCCAGGGGGGTAACACCGGGGAGCTGTTTTTT. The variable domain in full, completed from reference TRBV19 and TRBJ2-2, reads DGGITQSPKYLFRKEGQNVTLSCEQNLNHDAMYWYRQDPGQGLRLIYYSQIVNDFQKGDIAEGYSVSREKKESFPLTVTSAQKNPTAFYLCASSIQGGNTGELFFGEGSRLTVL.

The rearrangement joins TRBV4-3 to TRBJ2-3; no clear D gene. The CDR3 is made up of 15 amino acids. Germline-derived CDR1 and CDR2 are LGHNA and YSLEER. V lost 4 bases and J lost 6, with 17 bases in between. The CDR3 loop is CASSPGSGSQDTQYF. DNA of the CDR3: TGCGCCAGCAGCCCCGGGTCTGGATCCCAGGATACGCAGTATTTT.

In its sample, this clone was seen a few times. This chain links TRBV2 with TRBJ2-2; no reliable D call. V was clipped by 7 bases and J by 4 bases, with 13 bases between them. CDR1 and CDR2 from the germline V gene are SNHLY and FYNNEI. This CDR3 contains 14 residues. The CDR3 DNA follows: TGTGCCAGCACCGACTGGCTACCCACCGGGGAGCTGTTTTTT. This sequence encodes CASTDWLPTGELFF.

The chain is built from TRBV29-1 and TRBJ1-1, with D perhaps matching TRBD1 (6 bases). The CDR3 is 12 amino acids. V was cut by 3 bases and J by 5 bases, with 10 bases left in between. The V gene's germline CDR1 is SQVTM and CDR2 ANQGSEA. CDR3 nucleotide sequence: TGCAGCGTTGATAACAGGGATACTGAAGCTTTCTTT. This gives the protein CSVDNRDTEAFF.

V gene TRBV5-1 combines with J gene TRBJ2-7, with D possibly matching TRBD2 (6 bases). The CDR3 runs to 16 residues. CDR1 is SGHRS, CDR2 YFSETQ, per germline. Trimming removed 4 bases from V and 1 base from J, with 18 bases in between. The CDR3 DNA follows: TGCGCCAGCAGCACGACTAGAGGGCTACTATCCTACGAGCAGTACTTC. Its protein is CASSTTRGLLSYEQYF.

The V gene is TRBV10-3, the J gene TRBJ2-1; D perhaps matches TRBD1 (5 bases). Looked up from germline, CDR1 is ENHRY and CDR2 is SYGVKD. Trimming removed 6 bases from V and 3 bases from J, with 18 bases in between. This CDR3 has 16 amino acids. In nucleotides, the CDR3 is TGTGCCATCAGCACCCCTCAGGGTTTGGGCTACAATGAGCAGTTCTTC. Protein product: CAISTPQGLGYNEQFF.

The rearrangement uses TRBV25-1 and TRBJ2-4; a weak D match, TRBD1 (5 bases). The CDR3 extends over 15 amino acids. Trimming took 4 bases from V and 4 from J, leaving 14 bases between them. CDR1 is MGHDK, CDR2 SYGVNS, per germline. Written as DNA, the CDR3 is TGTGCCAGCAGTGTCCCCTGGCAGGGTAAAAACATTCAGTACTTC. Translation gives CASSVPWQGKNIQYF.

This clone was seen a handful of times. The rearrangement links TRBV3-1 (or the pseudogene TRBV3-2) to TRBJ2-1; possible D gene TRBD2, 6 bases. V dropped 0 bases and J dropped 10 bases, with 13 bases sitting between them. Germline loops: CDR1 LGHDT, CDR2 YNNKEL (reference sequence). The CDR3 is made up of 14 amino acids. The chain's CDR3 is CASSQDGGEYEQFF. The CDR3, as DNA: TGTGCCAGCAGCCAAGATGGAGGGGAATACGAGCAGTTCTTC.

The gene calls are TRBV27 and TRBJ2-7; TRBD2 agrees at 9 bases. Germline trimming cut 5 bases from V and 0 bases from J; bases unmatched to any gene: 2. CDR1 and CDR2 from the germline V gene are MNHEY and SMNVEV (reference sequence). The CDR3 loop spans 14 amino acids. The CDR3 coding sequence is TGTGCCAGCAGTATAGCGGGAGCCTCCTACGAGCAGTACTTC. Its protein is CASSIAGASYEQYF.

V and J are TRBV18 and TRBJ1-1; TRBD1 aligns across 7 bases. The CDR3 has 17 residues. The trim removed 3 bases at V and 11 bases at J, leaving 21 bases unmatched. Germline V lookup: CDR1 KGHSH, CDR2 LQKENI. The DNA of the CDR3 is TGTGCCAGCTCACCCCCGACAGGGCCCCAGGGGCCTGAAAGGGCTTTCTTT. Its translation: CASSPPTGPQGPERAFF.

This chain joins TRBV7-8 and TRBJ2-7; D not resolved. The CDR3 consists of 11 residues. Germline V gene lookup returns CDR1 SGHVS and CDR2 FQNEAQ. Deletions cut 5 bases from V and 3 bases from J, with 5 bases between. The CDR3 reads CASSPYYEQYF. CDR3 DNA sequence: TGTGCCAGCAGCCCCTACTACGAGCAGTACTTC.

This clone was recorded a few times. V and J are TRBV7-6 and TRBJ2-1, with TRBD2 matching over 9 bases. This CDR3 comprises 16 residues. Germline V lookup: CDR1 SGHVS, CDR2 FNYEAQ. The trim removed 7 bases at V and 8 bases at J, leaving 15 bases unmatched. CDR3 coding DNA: TGTGCCAGCACCCTAGCGGGCGGGAGGGCCATTGATGAGCAGTTCTTC. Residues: CASTLAGGRAIDEQFF. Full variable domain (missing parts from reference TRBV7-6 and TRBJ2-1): GAGVSQSPRYKVTKRGQDVALRCDPISGHVSLYWYRQALGQGPEFLTYFNYEAQQDKSGLPNDRFSAERPEGSISTLTIQRTEQRDSAMYRCASTLAGGRAIDEQFFGPGTRLTVL.

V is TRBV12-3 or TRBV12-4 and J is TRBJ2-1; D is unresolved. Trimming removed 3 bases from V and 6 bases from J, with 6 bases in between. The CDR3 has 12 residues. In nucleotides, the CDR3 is TGTGCCAGCAGTTTCTCCCTCAATGAGCAGTTCTTC. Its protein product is CASSFSLNEQFF.

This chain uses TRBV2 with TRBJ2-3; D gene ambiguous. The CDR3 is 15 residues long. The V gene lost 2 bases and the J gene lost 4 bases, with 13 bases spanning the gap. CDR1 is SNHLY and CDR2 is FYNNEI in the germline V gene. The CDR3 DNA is TGTGCCAGCAGTGAATGGTCAGGTTGGGCAGATACGCAGTATTTT. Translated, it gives CASSEWSGWADTQYF.

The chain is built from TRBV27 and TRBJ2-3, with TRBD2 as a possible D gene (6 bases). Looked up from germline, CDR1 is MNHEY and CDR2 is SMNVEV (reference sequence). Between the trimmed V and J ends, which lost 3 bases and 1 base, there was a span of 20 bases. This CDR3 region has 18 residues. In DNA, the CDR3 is TGTGCCAGCAGTTTTGAGGGGATACCGGGAGATGGCACAGATACGCAGTATTTT. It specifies CASSFEGIPGDGTDTQYF.

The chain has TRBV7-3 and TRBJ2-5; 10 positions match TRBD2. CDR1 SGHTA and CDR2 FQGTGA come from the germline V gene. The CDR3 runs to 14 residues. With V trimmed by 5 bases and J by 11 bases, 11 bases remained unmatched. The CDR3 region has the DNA TGTGCCAGCAGCGAACTAGCGGGGACTAGTGAGCAGTACTTC. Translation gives CASSELAGTSEQYF.

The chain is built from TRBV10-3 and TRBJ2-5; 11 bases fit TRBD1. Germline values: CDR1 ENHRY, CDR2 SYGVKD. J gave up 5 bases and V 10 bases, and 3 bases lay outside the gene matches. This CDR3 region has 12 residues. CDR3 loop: CATGQGAETQYF. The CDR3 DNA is TGTGCCACCGGACAGGGGGCGGAGACCCAGTACTTC.

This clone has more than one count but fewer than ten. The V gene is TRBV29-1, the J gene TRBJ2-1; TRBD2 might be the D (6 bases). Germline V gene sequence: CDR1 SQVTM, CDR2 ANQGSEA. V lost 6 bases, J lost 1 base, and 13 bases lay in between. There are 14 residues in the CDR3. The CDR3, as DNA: TGCAGCGTCGATAAGGGGACTTCCTACAATGAGCAGTTCTTC. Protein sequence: CSVDKGTSYNEQFF.

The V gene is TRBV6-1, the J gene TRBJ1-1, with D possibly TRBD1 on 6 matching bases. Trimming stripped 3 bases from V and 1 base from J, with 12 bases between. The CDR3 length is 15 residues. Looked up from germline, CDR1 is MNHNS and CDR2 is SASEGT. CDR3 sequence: CASSDLGAGNTEAFF. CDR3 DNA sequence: TGTGCCAGCAGTGACCTGGGGGCTGGGAACACTGAAGCTTTCTTT.

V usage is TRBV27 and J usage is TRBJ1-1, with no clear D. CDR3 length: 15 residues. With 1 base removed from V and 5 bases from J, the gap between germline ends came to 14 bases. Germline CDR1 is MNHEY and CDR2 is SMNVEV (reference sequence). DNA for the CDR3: TGTGCCAGCAGTTTATATCGGGGAGGAGAAACTGAAGCTTTCTTT. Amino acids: CASSLYRGGETEAFF.

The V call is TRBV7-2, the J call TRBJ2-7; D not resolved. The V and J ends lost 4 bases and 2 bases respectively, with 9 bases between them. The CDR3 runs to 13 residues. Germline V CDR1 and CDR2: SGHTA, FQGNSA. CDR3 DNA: TGTGCCAGCAGCTCCGTAGCAGCCTACGAGCAGTACTTC. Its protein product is CASSSVAAYEQYF.

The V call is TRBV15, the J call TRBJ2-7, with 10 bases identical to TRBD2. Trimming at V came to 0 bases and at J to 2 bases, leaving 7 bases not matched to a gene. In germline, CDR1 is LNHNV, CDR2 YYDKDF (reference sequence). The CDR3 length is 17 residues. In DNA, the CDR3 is TGTGCCACCAGCAGAGATGCTAGTACTAGCGGGACCTACGAGCAGTACTTC. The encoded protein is CATSRDASTSGTYEQYF.

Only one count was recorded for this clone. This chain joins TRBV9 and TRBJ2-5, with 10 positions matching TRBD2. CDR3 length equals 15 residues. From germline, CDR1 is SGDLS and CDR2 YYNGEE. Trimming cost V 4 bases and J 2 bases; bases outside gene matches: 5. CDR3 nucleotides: TGTGCCAGCAGCCCGCCTAGCGGGAGTCAAGAGACCCAGTACTTC. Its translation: CASSPPSGSQETQYF.

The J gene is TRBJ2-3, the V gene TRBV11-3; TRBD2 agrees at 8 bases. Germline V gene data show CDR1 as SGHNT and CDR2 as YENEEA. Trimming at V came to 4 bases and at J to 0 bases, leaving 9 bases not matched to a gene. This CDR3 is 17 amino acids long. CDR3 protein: CASSSGLAGLSTDTQYF. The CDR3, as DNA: TGTGCCAGCAGCTCAGGGCTAGCGGGCCTAAGCACAGATACGCAGTATTTT.

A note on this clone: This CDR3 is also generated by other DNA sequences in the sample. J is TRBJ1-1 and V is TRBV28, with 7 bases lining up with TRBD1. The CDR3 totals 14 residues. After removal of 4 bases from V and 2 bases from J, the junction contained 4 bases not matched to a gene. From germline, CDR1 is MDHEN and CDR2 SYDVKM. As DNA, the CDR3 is TGTGCCAGCAGTTCCGGGACAGTAAACACTGAAGCTTTCTTT. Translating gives CASSSGTVNTEAFF.